These 23 T cell receptor beta chains originate from one sample sequenced in a study of shared clonotypes between healthy human individuals. Sequenced by immunoSEQ multiplex PCR; TCRdb stores in-frame clones only, minus some. The table lists 2,500,000 or so clones, 90% to 95% of them singletons. Sequenced material: naive CD4+ T cells from PBMCs. As to subset: CD45RA+ positively selected. Source of these receptors: a man aged 18 to 30 in good health. Some clones in this sample may be carry-over from other donors' samples.

This chain uses TRBV11-2 with TRBJ1-1; D perhaps matches TRBD1 (6 bases). The CDR3 consists of 15 residues. Trimming pared 4 bases from V and 3 bases from J, leaving 15 bases between. Germline values: CDR1 SGHAT, CDR2 FQNNGV. The CDR3 DNA follows: TGTGCCAGCAGCTGGGGGGTAGCAGGGGACACTGAAGCTTTCTTT. Translating it yields CASSWGVAGDTEAFF.

The chain links TRBV6-1 to TRBJ1-2, with 10 bases matching TRBD1. The germline gives CDR1 MNHNS, CDR2 SASEGT. The CDR3 totals 14 residues. The J segment lost 5 bases and the V segment lost 5 bases, leaving 5 bases of the junction unmatched. The CDR3 reads CASSTRTGGYGYTF. In DNA, the CDR3 is TGTGCCAGCAGTACCCGGACAGGGGGTTATGGCTACACCTTC.

The chain couples TRBV7-3 to TRBJ2-2, with 11 bases matching TRBD2. CDR3 size: 15 residues. The V segment lost 4 bases and the J segment 4 bases; nucleotides outside the gene matches: 2. CDR1 and CDR2 (germline): SGHTA, FQGTGA. The CDR3 DNA reads TGTGCCAGCAGCTCTAGCGGGAGGAGCACCGGGGAGCTGTTTTTT. It yields the protein CASSSSGRSTGELFF.

J is TRBJ1-5 and V is TRBV11-1, with D unclear. The CDR3 spans 13 residues. V lost 5 bases and J lost 3, with 8 bases in between. Germline lookup yields CDR1 SGHAT and CDR2 FQDESV (reference sequence). The CDR3 reads CASSPEPNQPQHF. CDR3 bases: TGTGCCAGCAGCCCGGAACCCAATCAGCCCCAGCATTTT.

The chain recombines TRBV2 with TRBJ1-2, with no clear D. V lost 1 base, J lost 7 bases, and 16 bases lay in between. Germline loops: CDR1 SNHLY, CDR2 FYNNEI. This CDR3 has 15 amino acids. CDR3 sequence: CASSEVGSGFGGYTF. The CDR3 DNA is TGTGCCAGCAGTGAAGTAGGGAGCGGTTTTGGTGGCTACACCTTC.

The chain combines TRBV5-1 with TRBJ1-4; TRBD1 aligns across 8 bases. Losses at the gene ends were 3 bases for V and 4 bases for J; bases not matched to a gene: 2. Germline lookup yields CDR1 SGHRS and CDR2 YFSETQ. CDR3 length: 14 amino acids. CDR3 amino acids: CASSSDRDNEKLFF. CDR3 DNA: TGCGCCAGCAGCTCGGACAGGGATAATGAAAAACTGTTTTTT.

V and J are TRBV28 and TRBJ2-1; D tentatively reads TRBD1 or TRBD2 (5 bases each). Trimming left V 5 bases short and J 3 bases short, with 20 bases between. This CDR3 has 17 residues. Germline V gives CDR1 MDHEN, CDR2 SYDVKM. CDR3 nucleotides: TGTGCCAGCAGTACTGGGACCCTCGGGTATGTCTACAATGAGCAGTTCTTC. It yields the protein CASSTGTLGYVYNEQFF.

Details on this clone: Other DNA sequences in the sample encode the same CDR3. The V call is TRBV5-1, the J call TRBJ1-2, with D uncertain. The germline V gene encodes CDR1 SGHRS and CDR2 YFSETQ. CDR3 length: 14 amino acids. With 0 bases removed from V and 2 bases from J, the gap between germline ends came to 8 bases. Here the CDR3 reads CASSLVVGNYGYTF. CDR3 bases: TGCGCCAGCAGCTTGGTTGTGGGGAACTATGGCTACACCTTC.

The sample holds one count of this clone. The rearrangement uses TRBV19 and TRBJ2-3; TRBD2 is a possible D gene (6 bases). The V gene's germline CDR1 is LNHDA and CDR2 SQIVND (reference sequence). Trimming stripped 8 bases from V and 1 base from J, with 16 bases between. The CDR3 consists of 15 residues. Written as DNA, the CDR3 is TGTGCCAGTCAGATAGGGCGGGGCCGCACAGATACGCAGTATTTT. Translated: CASQIGRGRTDTQYF.

The chain combines TRBV7-9 with TRBJ1-4; D not certain. Deletions cut 4 bases from V and 5 bases from J, with 11 bases between. The length of the CDR3 is 14 residues. CDR1 is SEHNR, CDR2 FQNEAQ, per germline (reference sequence). The CDR3 loop is CASSSGILNEKLFF. CDR3 in DNA: TGTGCCAGCAGCTCCGGGATCCTGAATGAAAAACTGTTTTTT.

The rearrangement joins TRBV2 to TRBJ2-7, with 7 bases lining up with TRBD1. V lost 7 bases, J lost 2 bases, and 5 bases stayed unmatched. CDR1 and CDR2 from the germline V gene are SNHLY and FYNNEI. This CDR3 region has 13 residues. The CDR3 DNA follows: TGTGCCAGCACCCCGGGACAGCCCTACGAGCAGTACTTC. It encodes CASTPGQPYEQYF. Complete variable domain (other parts from reference TRBV2 and TRBJ2-7): EPEVTQTPSHQVTQMGQEVILRCVPISNHLYFYWYRQILGQKVEFLVSFYNNEISEKSEIFDDQFSVERPDGSNFTLKIRSTKLEDSAMYFCASTPGQPYEQYFGPGTRLTVT.

The gene calls are TRBV29-1 and TRBJ1-2; no definite D call. The V gene lost 1 base and the J gene lost 4 bases, with 4 bases spanning the gap. This CDR3 region has 11 residues. From germline, CDR1 is SQVTM and CDR2 ANQGSEA. The CDR3 DNA follows: TGCAGCGTTGAAGGGTTCTATGGCTACACCTTC. Protein sequence: CSVEGFYGYTF.

The chain has TRBV7-9 and TRBJ1-2; D uncertain. Germline loops: CDR1 SEHNR, CDR2 FQNEAQ (reference sequence). There are 13 residues in the CDR3. V dropped 0 bases and J dropped 6 bases, with 8 bases sitting between them. CDR3: CASSLAVGNGYTF. The CDR3, as DNA: TGTGCCAGCAGCTTAGCGGTGGGGAATGGCTACACCTTC.

This sequence joins TRBV14 and TRBJ2-7, with 7 bases matching TRBD1. The V gene end was trimmed by 1 base and the J gene end by 2 bases; junction bases not matched to a gene: 5. This CDR3 has 15 amino acids. Germline CDR1 reads SGHDN; CDR2 reads FVKESK. The CDR3 DNA reads as TGTGCCAGCAGCCAAGCGACAGGGTCAGCCTACGAGCAGTACTTC. Its translation: CASSQATGSAYEQYF.

The chain recombines TRBV10-3 with TRBJ1-4, with D unclear. Trimming left V 0 bases short and J 5 bases short, with 16 bases between. The CDR3 has 17 amino acids. Germline lookup yields CDR1 ENHRY and CDR2 SYGVKD. The CDR3 sequence is CAISESITTVLNEKLFF. The CDR3 region has the DNA TGTGCCATCAGTGAGTCAATAACGACTGTACTAAATGAAAAACTGTTTTTT.

In regard to this clone: The sample carries other DNA sequences with the same CDR3. CDR3 DNA sequence: TGCGCCAGCAGCTTGGGGGGGCTGAGCAATCAGCCCCAGCATTTT. The encoded protein is CASSLGGLSNQPQHF. J is TRBJ1-5 and V is TRBV5-1; D may be TRBD1 (6 bases). Germline CDR1 is SGHRS and CDR2 is YFSETQ. The CDR3 length is 15 residues. V lost 0 bases and J 1 base, leaving 8 bases between the germline ends.

The chain recombines TRBV28 with TRBJ2-5, with a tentative D call TRBD1 (5 bases). Trimming stripped 4 bases from V and 5 bases from J, with 17 bases between. The CDR3 runs to 15 residues. Germline CDR1 and CDR2: MDHEN and SYDVKM. The CDR3 loop is CASSSQGSRRETQYF. In DNA form, the CDR3 reads TGTGCCAGCAGTTCCCAGGGATCCCGCAGGGAGACCCAGTACTTC.

V is TRBV11-2 and J is TRBJ1-4; D gene unclear. Germline loops: CDR1 SGHAT, CDR2 FQNNGV. The CDR3 runs 13 residues. Trimming took off 6 bases at V and 7 bases at J, with 12 bases between the two ends. In nucleotides, the CDR3 is TGTGCCAGCAGTCAGAGGATTCCTGAAAAACTGTTTTTT. Amino acids: CASSQRIPEKLFF.

The rearrangement uses TRBV25-1 and TRBJ2-7; possibly TRBD1 for D (6 bases). The CDR3 is 14 residues long. Germline loops: CDR1 MGHDK, CDR2 SYGVNS. Trimming removed 4 bases at V and 2 bases at J, with 12 bases between. The CDR3 is CASSVIGDTYEQYF. CDR3 in DNA: TGTGCCAGCAGTGTGATCGGGGACACCTACGAGCAGTACTTC.

This clone was seen a single time. In DNA, the CDR3 is TGCGCCAGCAGCTTGGAGGCAGGGGGCCGACACGCACCCCTCCACTTT. Its protein product is CASSLEAGGRHAPLHF. The V gene is TRBV5-1, the J gene TRBJ1-6, with 8 bases fitting TRBD1. There are 16 residues in the CDR3. From germline, CDR1 is SGHRS and CDR2 YFSETQ. V lost 0 bases to trimming and J lost 11 bases; unmatched junction nucleotides: 10. Supplemented by reference TRBV5-1 and TRBJ1-6, the full variable domain reads KAGVTQTPRYLIKTRGQQVTLSCSPISGHRSVSWYQQTPGQGLQFLFEYFSETQRNKGNFPGRFSGRQFSNSRSEMNVSTLELGDSALYLCASSLEAGGRHAPLHFGNGTRLTVT.

Of note for this clone: Additional DNA sequences in this sample encode the identical CDR3. The chain recombines TRBV6-6 with TRBJ2-5; perhaps D is TRBD1 or TRBD2 (5 bases each). V dropped 0 bases and J dropped 2 bases, with 7 bases sitting between them. This CDR3 comprises 14 residues. Germline V gives CDR1 MNHNY, CDR2 SVGAGI (reference sequence). CDR3: CASSYSGPQETQYF. The CDR3 bases are TGTGCCAGCAGTTACTCGGGACCGCAAGAGACCCAGTACTTC.

This chain uses TRBV29-1 with TRBJ2-7, with D possibly TRBD2 on 5 matching bases. The V end lost 3 bases, the J end lost 5 bases, and 11 bases lay between the germline ends. CDR3 length: 12 residues. Germline V gives CDR1 SQVTM, CDR2 ANQGSEA. The CDR3 bases are TGCAGCGTTGATGAGGGTCGGGACGAGCAGTACTTC. Translating gives CSVDEGRDEQYF.

The chain couples TRBV29-1 to TRBJ1-1, with D possibly being TRBD1 (5 bases). Germline V gene sequence: CDR1 SQVTM, CDR2 ANQGSEA. V was clipped by 1 base and J by 3 bases, with 15 bases between them. CDR3 length equals 15 residues. The CDR3 DNA follows: TGCAGCGTTGAAGGGGTAGCAGGGATTTACACTGAAGCTTTCTTT. Protein sequence: CSVEGVAGIYTEAFF.